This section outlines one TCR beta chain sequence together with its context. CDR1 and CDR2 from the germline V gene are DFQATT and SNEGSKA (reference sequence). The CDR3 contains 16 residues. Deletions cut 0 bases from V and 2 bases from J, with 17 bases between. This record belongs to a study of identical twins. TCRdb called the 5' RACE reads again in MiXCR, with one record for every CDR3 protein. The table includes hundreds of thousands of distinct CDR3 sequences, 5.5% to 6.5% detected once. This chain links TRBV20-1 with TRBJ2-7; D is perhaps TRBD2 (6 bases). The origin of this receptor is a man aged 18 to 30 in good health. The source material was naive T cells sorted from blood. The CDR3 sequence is CSARDLSGESPYEQYF. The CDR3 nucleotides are TGCAGTGCTAGAGATTTATCGGGGGAGTCCCCCTACGAGCAGTACTTC.